This T cell receptor beta chain was identified during a study of T cell responses to AZD1222 COVID-19 vaccine. Study-level results: No day 14 peak samples; only post-peak repertoires were characterized.

Notes on this clone: Its antigen is unidentified.

The method was immunoSEQ multiplex PCR; TCRdb's version includes in-frame clones alone and lacks a portion of them. The repertoire consists of about 210,000 clones, with around 92% occurring once and the leading ten covering 1% to 1.5%. CDR1 is SEHNR and CDR2 is FQNEAQ in the germline V gene (reference sequence). This CDR3 spans 19 amino acids. Trimming took off 8 bases at V and 2 bases at J, with 28 bases between the two ends. The receptor was isolated from an adult in good health. This specimen was peripheral blood, taken on day 0 of AZD1222 vaccination. The rearrangement links TRBV7-9 to TRBJ2-4, with D perhaps matching TRBD1 or TRBD2 (6 bases each). CDR3 sequence (DNA): TGTGCCAGCTCCACCTTCGGGAGCAAAACAGGGAATCCCAAAAACATTCAGTACTTC. Translating it yields CASSTFGSKTGNPKNIQYF.